The rows below give T cell receptor beta chains drawn from one sample of a study of cytomegalovirus exposure and HLA in healthy donors. Generated by immunoSEQ multiplex PCR, the TCRdb table keeps only in-frame clones and is missing some. The data hold about 160,000 clones, with around 76% observed a single time. Input material: PBMCs. The receptors originated from a man in his forties in good health and CMV-seronegative. The CDR3 runs from the conserved cysteine through the conserved F or W. The order of the fields is J gene, V gene, CDR3 length, CDR3 protein.

j_call: TRBJ1-3; v_call: TRBV6-6; cdr3_length: 16; cdr3_aa: CASTASLALSGNTIYF
j_call: TRBJ2-1; v_call: TRBV6-1; cdr3_length: 13; cdr3_aa: CATRLAGEVEQFF
j_call: TRBJ1-1; v_call: TRBV14; cdr3_length: 15; cdr3_aa: CASSQLGLLNTEAFF
j_call: TRBJ1-5; v_call: TRBV30; cdr3_length: 13; cdr3_aa: CAWAGDSNQPQHF
j_call: TRBJ2-5; v_call: TRBV28; cdr3_length: 18; cdr3_aa: CASSLWSFQAGGPETQYF
j_call: TRBJ2-6; v_call: TRBV19; cdr3_length: 18; cdr3_aa: CATLTAGGTPSGANGLTF
j_call: TRBJ1-1; v_call: TRBV5-1; cdr3_length: 15; cdr3_aa: CASSLDRPTNTEAFF
j_call: TRBJ1-1; v_call: TRBV4-1; cdr3_length: 12; cdr3_aa: CASSLPAAGTFF
j_call: TRBJ1-5; v_call: TRBV30; cdr3_length: 15; cdr3_aa: CAWSETQGGGGPQHF
j_call: TRBJ2-7; v_call: TRBV14; cdr3_length: 13; cdr3_aa: CASSQVGEDGQYF
j_call: TRBJ1-5; v_call: TRBV18; cdr3_length: 13; cdr3_aa: CASSGDRGQPQHF
j_call: TRBJ2-1; v_call: TRBV6-4; cdr3_length: 14; cdr3_aa: CASSERAQNNEQFF
j_call: TRBJ1-5; v_call: TRBV27; cdr3_length: 15; cdr3_aa: CASSSGTALNQPQHF
j_call: TRBJ2-7; v_call: TRBV5-1; cdr3_length: 14; cdr3_aa: CASSHAQGAGEQYF
j_call: TRBJ2-7; v_call: TRBV13; cdr3_length: 15; cdr3_aa: CASSLVAGQNYEQYF
j_call: TRBJ2-1; v_call: TRBV10-3; cdr3_length: 15; cdr3_aa: CAIRTLAGPPGEQFF
j_call: TRBJ2-3; v_call: TRBV27; cdr3_length: 15; cdr3_aa: CASSSGQGRTDTQYF
j_call: TRBJ2-7; v_call: TRBV6-1; cdr3_length: 13; cdr3_aa: CASSPRGSYEQYF
j_call: TRBJ1-2; v_call: TRBV2; cdr3_length: 14; cdr3_aa: CASRRDTNSNGYTF
j_call: TRBJ1-2; v_call: TRBV7-9; cdr3_length: 15; cdr3_aa: CASSLEAVPHYGYTF
j_call: TRBJ1-1; v_call: TRBV5-1; cdr3_length: 16; cdr3_aa: CASTANRGRGNTEAFF
j_call: TRBJ2-2; v_call: TRBV2; cdr3_length: 15; cdr3_aa: CASRGEVVGTGELFF
j_call: TRBJ2-3; v_call: TRBV19; cdr3_length: 15; cdr3_aa: CASSITYSGVDTQYF
j_call: TRBJ2-3; v_call: TRBV27; cdr3_length: 12; cdr3_aa: CASAQGLDTQYF
j_call: TRBJ2-3; v_call: TRBV4-2; cdr3_length: 13; cdr3_aa: CASSQQGPDTQYF